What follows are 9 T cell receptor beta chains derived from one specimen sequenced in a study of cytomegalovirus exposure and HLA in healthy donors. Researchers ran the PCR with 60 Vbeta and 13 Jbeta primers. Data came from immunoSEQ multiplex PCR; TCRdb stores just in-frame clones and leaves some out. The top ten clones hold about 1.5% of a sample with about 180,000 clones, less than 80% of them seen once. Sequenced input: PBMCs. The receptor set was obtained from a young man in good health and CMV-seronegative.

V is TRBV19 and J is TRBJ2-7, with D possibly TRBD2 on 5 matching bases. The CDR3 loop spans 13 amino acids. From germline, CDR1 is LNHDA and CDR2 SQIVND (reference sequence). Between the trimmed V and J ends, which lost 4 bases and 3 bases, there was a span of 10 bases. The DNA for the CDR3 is TGTGCCAGTAGTAAATCGGGGAACTACGAGCAGTACTTC. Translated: CASSKSGNYEQYF.

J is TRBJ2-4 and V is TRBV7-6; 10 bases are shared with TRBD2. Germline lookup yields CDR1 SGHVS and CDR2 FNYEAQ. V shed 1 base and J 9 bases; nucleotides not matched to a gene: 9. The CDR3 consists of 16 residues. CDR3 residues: CASSLETAGGRSIQYF. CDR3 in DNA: TGTGCCAGCAGCTTAGAAACAGCGGGAGGGCGAAGCATTCAGTACTTC. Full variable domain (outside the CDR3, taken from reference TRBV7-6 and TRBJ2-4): GAGVSQSPRYKVTKRGQDVALRCDPISGHVSLYWYRQALGQGPEFLTYFNYEAQQDKSGLPNDRFSAERPEGSISTLTIQRTEQRDSAMYRCASSLETAGGRSIQYFGAGTRLSVL.

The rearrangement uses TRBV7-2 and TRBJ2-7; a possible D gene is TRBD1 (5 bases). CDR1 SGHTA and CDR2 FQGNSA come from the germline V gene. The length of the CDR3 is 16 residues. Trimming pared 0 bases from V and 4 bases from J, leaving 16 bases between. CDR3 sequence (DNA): TGTGCCAGCAGCTTAGCGCCCACAGGTTCTGGGTACGAGCAGTACTTC. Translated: CASSLAPTGSGYEQYF.

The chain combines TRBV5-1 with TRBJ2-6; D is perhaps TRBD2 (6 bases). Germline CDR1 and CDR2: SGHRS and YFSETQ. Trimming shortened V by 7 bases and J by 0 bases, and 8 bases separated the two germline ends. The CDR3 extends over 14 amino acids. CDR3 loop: CASAGTSGANVLTF. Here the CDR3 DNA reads TGCGCCAGCGCGGGAACCTCTGGGGCCAACGTCCTGACTTTC.

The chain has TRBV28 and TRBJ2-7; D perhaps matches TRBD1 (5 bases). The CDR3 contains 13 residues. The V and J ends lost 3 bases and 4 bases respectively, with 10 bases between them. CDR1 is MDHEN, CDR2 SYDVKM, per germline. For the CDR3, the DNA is TGTGCCAGCAGTTTGTTTCAGGGATACGAGCAGTACTTC. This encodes CASSLFQGYEQYF.

CDR3 DNA: TGTGCCAGCAGCGTCAGGGCAGGCTTCTATGGCTACACCTTC. Protein: CASSVRAGFYGYTF. The chain joins TRBV27 to TRBJ1-2, with D perhaps TRBD1 (5 bases). Trimming removed 6 bases from V and 4 bases from J, with 15 bases in between. From germline, CDR1 is MNHEY and CDR2 SMNVEV (reference sequence). The CDR3 runs 14 residues.

The CDR3 loop reads CASSAWLVVHEQYF. The CDR3 coding sequence is TGTGCCAGCAGTGCGTGGCTAGTCGTCCACGAGCAGTACTTC. V is TRBV7-8 and J is TRBJ2-7; D is undetermined. The germline CDR1 and CDR2 sequences are SGHVS and FQNEAQ. CDR3 length: 14 amino acids. The ends were cut back, 6 bases at V and 5 bases at J, with 17 bases in the middle.

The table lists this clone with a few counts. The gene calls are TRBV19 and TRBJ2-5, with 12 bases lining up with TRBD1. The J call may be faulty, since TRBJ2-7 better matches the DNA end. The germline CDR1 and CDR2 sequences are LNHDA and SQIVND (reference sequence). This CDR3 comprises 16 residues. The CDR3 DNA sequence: TGTGCCAGTAGTACTCCAAAGGGACAGGGGGCGAACGAGCAGTACTTC. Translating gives CASSTPKGQGANEQYF.

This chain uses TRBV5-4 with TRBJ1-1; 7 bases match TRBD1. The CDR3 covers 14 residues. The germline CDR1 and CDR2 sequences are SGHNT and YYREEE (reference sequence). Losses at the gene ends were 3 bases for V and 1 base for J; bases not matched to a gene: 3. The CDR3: CASSWGQQNTEAFF. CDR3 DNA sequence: TGTGCCAGCAGCTGGGGACAGCAGAACACTGAAGCTTTCTTT.